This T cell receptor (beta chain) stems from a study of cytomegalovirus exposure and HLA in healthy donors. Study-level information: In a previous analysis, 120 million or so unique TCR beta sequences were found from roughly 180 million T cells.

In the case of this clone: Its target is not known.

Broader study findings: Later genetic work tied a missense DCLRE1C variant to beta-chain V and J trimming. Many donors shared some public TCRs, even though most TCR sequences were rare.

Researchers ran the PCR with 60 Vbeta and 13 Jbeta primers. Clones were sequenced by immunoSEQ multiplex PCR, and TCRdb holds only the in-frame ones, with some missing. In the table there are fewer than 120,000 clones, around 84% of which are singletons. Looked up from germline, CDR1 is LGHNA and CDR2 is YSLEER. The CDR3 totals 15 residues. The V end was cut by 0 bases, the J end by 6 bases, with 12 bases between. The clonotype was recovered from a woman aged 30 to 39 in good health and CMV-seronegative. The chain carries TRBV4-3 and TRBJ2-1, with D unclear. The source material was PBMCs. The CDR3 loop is CASSQERSLGNEQFF. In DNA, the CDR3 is TGCGCCAGCAGCCAAGAAAGGAGTCTGGGCAATGAGCAGTTCTTC.